These 18 T cell receptor beta chains originate from one sample sequenced in a study of cytotoxic CD8 clonotypes in ibrutinib-treated CLL. Sequencing used immunoSEQ multiplex PCR; TCRdb keeps in-frame clones, though not all of them. Altogether roughly 170,000 clones are present, about 84% being singletons, with the ten largest covering 4.6%. The material sequenced was PBMCs, taken after 24 months of ibrutinib treatment. These receptors were taken from a human donor with chronic lymphocytic leukemia.

The chain links TRBV4-2 to TRBJ1-1; 8 positions agree with TRBD1. The V segment lost 5 bases and the J segment 0 bases; nucleotides outside the gene matches: 11. The CDR3 loop spans 17 amino acids. Germline CDR1 and CDR2: LGHNA and YNFKEQ. The CDR3 loop is CASSLFRQGPMNTEAFF. CDR3 nucleotide sequence: TGTGCCAGCAGCTTGTTCAGACAGGGGCCCATGAACACTGAAGCTTTCTTT.

The CDR3 DNA is TGTGCCAGCAGCTCACAGGGGAGAAACACCGGGGAGCTGTTTTTT. Translating gives CASSSQGRNTGELFF. The chain employs TRBV27 and TRBJ2-2; 7 positions agree with TRBD1. CDR1 and CDR2 (germline): MNHEY, SMNVEV (reference sequence). V shed 6 bases, J shed 2 bases, and the junction held 6 bases outside the gene matches. CDR3 length: 15 amino acids.

The CDR3 region is CAWSVGTISGNTIYF. The CDR3 region has the DNA TGTGCCTGGAGTGTTGGGACCATCTCTGGAAACACCATATATTTT. The rearrangement joins TRBV30 to TRBJ1-3, with a tentative D call TRBD1 (5 bases). This CDR3 region has 15 residues. V was pared by 0 bases and J by 0 bases, with 9 bases between. Germline CDR1 and CDR2: GTSNPN and SVGIG (reference sequence).

The CDR3 coding sequence is TGTGCCTGGAGAGGTAGCGGGTTCTACGAGCAGTACTTC. Its translation: CAWRGSGFYEQYF. The gene calls are TRBV30 and TRBJ2-7; TRBD2 agrees at 7 bases. The V segment lost 3 bases and the J segment 3 bases; nucleotides outside the gene matches: 5. Germline V gene lookup returns CDR1 GTSNPN and CDR2 SVGIG (reference sequence). The CDR3 extends over 13 amino acids.

This chain uses TRBV27 with TRBJ2-7; D may be TRBD1 (6 bases). Germline CDR1 reads MNHEY; CDR2 reads SMNVEV (reference sequence). This CDR3 spans 14 amino acids. V lost 1 base to trimming and J lost 4 bases, with 11 bases between them. The CDR3 DNA reads as TGTGCCAGCAGTTTATGGGCAGGGGAATACGAGCAGTACTTC. Translated: CASSLWAGEYEQYF.

The chain combines TRBV25-1 with TRBJ1-2; no firm D call. The length of the CDR3 is 14 residues. CDR1 and CDR2 (germline): MGHDK, SYGVNS. V lost 0 bases, J lost 5 bases, and 10 bases lay in between. In DNA, the CDR3 is TGTGCCAGCAGTGAATACGGACGTTCGTATGGCTACACCTTC. Translation: CASSEYGRSYGYTF.

This chain connects TRBV20-1 to TRBJ2-3; 7 nucleotides match TRBD1. Per germline, CDR1 DFQATT and CDR2 SNEGSKA (reference sequence). This CDR3 contains 11 residues. The CDR3 nucleotides are TGCCTACAGGGAAGGGGGCATACGCAGTATTTT. Translated: CLQGRGHTQYF.

The chain couples TRBV7-2 to TRBJ2-1; possible D gene TRBD1, 5 bases. Germline V gene sequence: CDR1 SGHTA, CDR2 FQGNSA. The V end lost 0 bases, the J end lost 7 bases, and 13 bases lay between the germline ends. CDR3 size: 15 residues. The CDR3, as DNA: TGTGCCAGCAGCTTAGCCCAGGGTAGGTATAATGAGCAGTTCTTC. It yields the protein CASSLAQGRYNEQFF.

The gene calls are TRBV19 and TRBJ1-4; D gene uncertain. V was cut by 1 base and J by 0 bases, with 12 bases left in between. The CDR3 length is 17 residues. From germline, CDR1 is LNHDA and CDR2 SQIVND (reference sequence). Here the CDR3 reads CASSIAGSGATNEKLFF. The CDR3 DNA follows: TGTGCCAGTAGTATAGCCGGGTCCGGGGCAACTAATGAAAAACTGTTTTTT.

This rearrangement joins TRBV5-8 to TRBJ2-5; TRBD1 aligns across 9 bases. The CDR3 contains 15 residues. V lost 6 bases and J lost 2; bases outside the gene matches: 8. Germline CDR1 is SGHTS and CDR2 is YDEGEE. This CDR3 reads CASNVNRGHQETQYF. The DNA of the CDR3 is TGTGCCAGCAACGTAAACAGGGGGCATCAAGAGACCCAGTACTTC.

This rearrangement joins TRBV2 to TRBJ2-4; tentatively, D is TRBD2 (7 bases). CDR1 and CDR2 (germline): SNHLY, FYNNEI. The CDR3 is made up of 16 amino acids. Trimming removed 3 bases at V and 0 bases at J, with 12 bases between. The CDR3 DNA is TGTGCCAGCAGTGATTCGGGGGGCATAGCCAAAAACATTCAGTACTTC. Amino acids: CASSDSGGIAKNIQYF.

The chain recombines TRBV10-2 with TRBJ1-4; the match to TRBD1 covers 8 bases. The CDR3 consists of 14 residues. The germline CDR1 and CDR2 sequences are WSHSY and SAAADI. The J segment lost 0 bases and the V segment lost 6 bases, leaving 0 bases of the junction unmatched. This CDR3 is CASRQGATNEKLFF. The CDR3 DNA sequence: TGCGCCAGCAGACAGGGGGCAACTAATGAAAAACTGTTTTTT.

The sample holds one count of this clone. The chain carries TRBV19 and TRBJ1-4; D unresolved. V gave up 7 bases and J gave up 7 bases, with 19 bases separating them. Germline V lookup: CDR1 LNHDA, CDR2 SQIVND (reference sequence). The CDR3 is made up of 15 amino acids. The CDR3 nucleotides are TGTGCCAGTACTTTGGGTGGGGTACCCGGTGAAAAACTGTTTTTT. Translation: CASTLGGVPGEKLFF. The complete variable domain, with remaining parts taken from reference TRBV19 and TRBJ1-4, reads DGGITQSPKYLFRKEGQNVTLSCEQNLNHDAMYWYRQDPGQGLRLIYYSQIVNDFQKGDIAEGYSVSREKKESFPLTVTSAQKNPTAFYLCASTLGGVPGEKLFFGSGTQLSVL.

This chain joins TRBV19 and TRBJ1-4, with 10 bases matching TRBD1. This CDR3 comprises 16 residues. V shed 7 bases and J 8 bases; nucleotides not matched to a gene: 13. Germline V CDR1 and CDR2: LNHDA, SQIVND (reference sequence). The CDR3 protein is CASTYRPGTGEEKLFF. The CDR3 nucleotides read TGTGCCAGTACCTATCGTCCCGGGACAGGGGAAGAAAAACTGTTTTTT.

The chain employs TRBV5-1 and TRBJ2-7; no clear D. In germline, CDR1 is SGHRS, CDR2 YFSETQ. CDR3 length: 12 amino acids. The V end lost 5 bases, the J end lost 3 bases, and 9 bases lay between the germline ends. CDR3 sequence (DNA): TGCGCCAGCAGTACCCTGAACTACGAGCAGTACTTC. Residues: CASSTLNYEQYF.

This sequence joins TRBV25-1 and TRBJ1-3, with D hard to call. Per germline, CDR1 MGHDK and CDR2 SYGVNS. The CDR3 has 15 amino acids. Trimming stripped 4 bases from V and 0 bases from J, with 10 bases between. The CDR3 region is CASSGRLSSGNTIYF. The CDR3 nucleotides read TGTGCCAGCAGTGGAAGGCTCTCCTCTGGAAACACCATATATTTT.

The chain joins TRBV7-3 to TRBJ2-6, with 7 bases identical to TRBD1. The CDR3 is 18 amino acids. The ends lost 4 bases at V and 0 bases at J; junction bases unmatched: 9. CDR1 and CDR2 from the germline V gene are SGHTA and FQGTGA. This CDR3 reads CASSSATGKFSGANVLTF. CDR3 nucleotides: TGTGCCAGCAGCTCAGCGACAGGGAAATTCTCTGGGGCCAACGTCCTGACTTTC.

This rearrangement joins TRBV19 to TRBJ2-3, with D maybe TRBD1 (5 bases). Per germline, CDR1 LNHDA and CDR2 SQIVND (reference sequence). The CDR3 has 15 amino acids. Trimming shortened V by 6 bases and J by 4 bases, and 17 bases separated the two germline ends. CDR3 DNA: TGTGCCAGTAGGTCGGAGACATTAGGGGCAGATACGCAGTATTTT. Translated: CASRSETLGADTQYF.